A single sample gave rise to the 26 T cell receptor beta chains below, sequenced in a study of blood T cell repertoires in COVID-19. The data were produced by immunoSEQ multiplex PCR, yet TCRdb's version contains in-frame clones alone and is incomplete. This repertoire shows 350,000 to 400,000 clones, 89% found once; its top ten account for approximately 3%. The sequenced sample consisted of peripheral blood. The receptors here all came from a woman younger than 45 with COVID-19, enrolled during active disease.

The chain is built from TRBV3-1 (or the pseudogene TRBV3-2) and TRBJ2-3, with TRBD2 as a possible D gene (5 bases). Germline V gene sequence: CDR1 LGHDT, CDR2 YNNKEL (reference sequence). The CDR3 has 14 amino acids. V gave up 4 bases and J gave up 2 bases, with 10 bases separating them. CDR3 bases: TGTGCCAGCAGCCTCCCGGGGAACACAGATACGCAGTATTTT. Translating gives CASSLPGNTDTQYF.

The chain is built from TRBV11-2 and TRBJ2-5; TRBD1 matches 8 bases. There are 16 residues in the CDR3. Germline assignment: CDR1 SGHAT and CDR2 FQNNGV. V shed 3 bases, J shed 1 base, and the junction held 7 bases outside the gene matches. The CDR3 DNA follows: TGTGCCAGCAGCTTTGTCGGAGGACAGGGCCAAGAGACCCAGTACTTC. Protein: CASSFVGGQGQETQYF.

CDR3 amino acids: CASSSRRTGTYEQYF. CDR3 coding DNA: TGTGCCAGCAGCTCCCGAAGGACAGGAACCTACGAGCAGTACTTC. This chain uses TRBV7-2 with TRBJ2-7, with 7 positions matching TRBD1. Germline V lookup: CDR1 SGHTA, CDR2 FQGNSA. CDR3 length equals 15 residues. J lost 2 bases, V lost 4 bases, and 8 bases had no gene match. Full variable domain (rest looked up from reference TRBV7-2 and TRBJ2-7): GAGVSQSPSNKVTEKGKDVELRCDPISGHTALYWYRQSLGQGLEFLIYFQGNSAPDKSGLPSDRFSAERTGGSVSTLTIQRTQQEDSAVYLCASSSRRTGTYEQYFGPGTRLTVT.

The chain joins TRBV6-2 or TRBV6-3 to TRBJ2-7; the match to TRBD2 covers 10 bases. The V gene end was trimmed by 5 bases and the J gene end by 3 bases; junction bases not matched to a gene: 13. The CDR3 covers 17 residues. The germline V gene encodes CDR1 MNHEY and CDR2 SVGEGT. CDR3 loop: CASSRASGSLLNYEQYF. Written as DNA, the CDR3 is TGTGCCAGCAGTAGGGCTAGCGGGAGCCTACTAAACTACGAGCAGTACTTC.

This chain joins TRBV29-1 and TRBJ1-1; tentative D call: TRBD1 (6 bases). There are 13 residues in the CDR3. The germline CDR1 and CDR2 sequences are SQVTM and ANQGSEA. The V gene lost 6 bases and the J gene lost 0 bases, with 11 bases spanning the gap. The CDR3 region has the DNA TGCAGCGTCACCGGGACACTGAACACTGAAGCTTTCTTT. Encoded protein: CSVTGTLNTEAFF.

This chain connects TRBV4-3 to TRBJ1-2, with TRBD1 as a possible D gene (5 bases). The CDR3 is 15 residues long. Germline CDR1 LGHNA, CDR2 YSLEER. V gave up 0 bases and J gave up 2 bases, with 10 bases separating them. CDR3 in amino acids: CASSQEGRANYGYTF. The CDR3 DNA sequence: TGCGCCAGCAGCCAAGAAGGCAGGGCAAACTATGGCTACACCTTC.

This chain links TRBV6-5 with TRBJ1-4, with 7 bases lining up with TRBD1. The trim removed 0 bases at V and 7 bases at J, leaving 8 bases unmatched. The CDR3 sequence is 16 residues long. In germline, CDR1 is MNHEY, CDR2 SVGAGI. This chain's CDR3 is CASSYSGAGGFEKLFF. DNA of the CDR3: TGTGCCAGCAGTTACTCAGGGGCAGGGGGTTTTGAAAAACTGTTTTTT.

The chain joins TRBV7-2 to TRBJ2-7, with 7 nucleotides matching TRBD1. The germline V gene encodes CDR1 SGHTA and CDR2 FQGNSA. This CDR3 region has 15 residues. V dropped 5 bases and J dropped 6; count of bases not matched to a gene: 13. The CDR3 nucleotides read TGTGCCAGCAGCCAGGAACGGACAGGTTGGAGCGAGCAGTACTTC. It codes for CASSQERTGWSEQYF.

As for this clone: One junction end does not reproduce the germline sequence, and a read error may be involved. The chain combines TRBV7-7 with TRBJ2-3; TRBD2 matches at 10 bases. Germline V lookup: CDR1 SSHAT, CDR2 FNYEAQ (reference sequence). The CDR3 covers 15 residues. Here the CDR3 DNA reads TGTGCTAGCAGCTTGAGCGGGGGGGCTATAGATACGCAGTATTTT. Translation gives CASSLSGGAIDTQYF. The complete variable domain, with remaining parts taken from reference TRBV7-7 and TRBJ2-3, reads GAGVSQSPRYKVTKRGQDVTLRCDPISSHATLYWYQQALGQGPEFLTYFNYEAQPDKSGLPSDRFSAERPEGSISTLTIQRTEQRDSAMYRCASSLSGGAIDTQYFGPGTRLTVL.

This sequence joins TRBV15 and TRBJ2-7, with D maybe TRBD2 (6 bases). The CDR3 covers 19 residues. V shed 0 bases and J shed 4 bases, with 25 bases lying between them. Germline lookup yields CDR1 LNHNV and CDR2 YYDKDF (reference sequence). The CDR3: CATSRDIAAGYPTGYEQYV. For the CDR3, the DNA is TGTGCCACCAGCAGAGATATAGCGGCAGGGTATCCCACTGGGTACGAGCAGTACGTC.

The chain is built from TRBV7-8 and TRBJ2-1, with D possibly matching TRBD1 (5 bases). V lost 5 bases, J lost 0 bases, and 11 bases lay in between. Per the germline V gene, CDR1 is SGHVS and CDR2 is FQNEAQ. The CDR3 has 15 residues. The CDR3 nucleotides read TGTGCCAGCAGCATTACAGGTGGCTCCTACAATGAGCAGTTCTTC. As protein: CASSITGGSYNEQFF.

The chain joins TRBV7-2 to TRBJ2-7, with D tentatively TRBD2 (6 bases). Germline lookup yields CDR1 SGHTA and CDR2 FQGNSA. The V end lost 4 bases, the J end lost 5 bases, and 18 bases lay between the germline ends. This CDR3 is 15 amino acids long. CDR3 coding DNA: TGTGCCAGCAGCTGGAGGCGGGGCGCCCAGGACGAGCAGTACTTC. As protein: CASSWRRGAQDEQYF.

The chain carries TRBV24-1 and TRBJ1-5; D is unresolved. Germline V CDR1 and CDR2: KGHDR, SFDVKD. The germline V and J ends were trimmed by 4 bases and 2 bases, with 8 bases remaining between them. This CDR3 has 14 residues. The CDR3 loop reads CATSESQGNQPQHF. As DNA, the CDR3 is TGTGCCACCAGTGAGTCCCAGGGCAATCAGCCCCAGCATTTT.

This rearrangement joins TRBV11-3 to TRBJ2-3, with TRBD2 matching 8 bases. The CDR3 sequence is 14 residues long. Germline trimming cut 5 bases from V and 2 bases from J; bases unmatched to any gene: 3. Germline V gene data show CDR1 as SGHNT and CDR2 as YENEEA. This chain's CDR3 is CASSPGGPTDTQYF. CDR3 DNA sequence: TGTGCCAGCAGCCCGGGGGGGCCCACAGATACGCAGTATTTT.

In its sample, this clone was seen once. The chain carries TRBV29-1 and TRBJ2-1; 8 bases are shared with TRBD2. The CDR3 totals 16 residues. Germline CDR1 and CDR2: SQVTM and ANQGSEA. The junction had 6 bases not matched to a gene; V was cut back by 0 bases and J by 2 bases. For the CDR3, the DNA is TGCAGCGTTGAAGATCTTCGGGAGGGAACCTACAATGAGCAGTTCTTC. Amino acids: CSVEDLREGTYNEQFF.

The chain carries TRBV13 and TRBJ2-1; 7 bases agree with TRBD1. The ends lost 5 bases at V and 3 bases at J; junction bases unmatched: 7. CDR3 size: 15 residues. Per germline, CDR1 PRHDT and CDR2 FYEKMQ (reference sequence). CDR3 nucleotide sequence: TGTGCCAGCAGCCCCGGACAGGTCTTCTACAATGAGCAGTTCTTC. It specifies CASSPGQVFYNEQFF. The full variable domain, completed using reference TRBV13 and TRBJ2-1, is AAGVIQSPRHLIKEKRETATLKCYPIPRHDTVYWYQQGPGQDPQFLISFYEKMQSDKGSIPDRFSAQQFSDYHSELNMSSLELGDSALYFCASSPGQVFYNEQFFGPGTRLTVL.

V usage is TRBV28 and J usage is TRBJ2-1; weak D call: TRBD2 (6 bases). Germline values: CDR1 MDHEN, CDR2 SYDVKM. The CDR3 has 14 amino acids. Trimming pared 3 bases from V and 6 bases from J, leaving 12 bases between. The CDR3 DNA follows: TGTGCCAGCAGTTTCCCGACTAGTCCCAATGAGCAGTTCTTC. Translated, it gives CASSFPTSPNEQFF.

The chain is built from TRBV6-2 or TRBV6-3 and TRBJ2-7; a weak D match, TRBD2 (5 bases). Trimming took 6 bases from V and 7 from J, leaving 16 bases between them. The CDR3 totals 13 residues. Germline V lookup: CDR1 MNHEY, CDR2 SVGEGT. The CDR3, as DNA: TGTGCCAGCAGCCCCAACGAGACGGGGGAGCAGTACGTC. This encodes CASSPNETGEQYV.

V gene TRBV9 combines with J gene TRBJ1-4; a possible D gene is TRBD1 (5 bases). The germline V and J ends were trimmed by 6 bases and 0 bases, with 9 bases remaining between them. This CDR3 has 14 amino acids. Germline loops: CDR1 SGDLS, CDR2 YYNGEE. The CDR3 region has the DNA TGTGCCAGCACCGGGGGGGCAACTAATGAAAAACTGTTTTTT. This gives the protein CASTGGATNEKLFF.

The CDR3 nucleotides read TGCGCCAGCAGCCAAGTACCTCCAAGAACGGGGGAAAAACTGTTTTTT. Translating gives CASSQVPPRTGEKLFF. The gene calls are TRBV4-1 and TRBJ1-4; D uncertain. Per germline, CDR1 MGHRA and CDR2 YSYEKL. This CDR3 has 16 residues. V was pared by 1 base and J by 8 bases, with 17 bases between.

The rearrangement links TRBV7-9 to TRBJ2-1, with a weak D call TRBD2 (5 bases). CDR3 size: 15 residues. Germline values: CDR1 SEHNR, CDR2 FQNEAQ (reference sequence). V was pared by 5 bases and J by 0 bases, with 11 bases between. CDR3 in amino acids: CASSGASGSYNEQFF. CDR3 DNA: TGTGCCAGCAGCGGAGCCAGCGGCTCCTACAATGAGCAGTTCTTC.

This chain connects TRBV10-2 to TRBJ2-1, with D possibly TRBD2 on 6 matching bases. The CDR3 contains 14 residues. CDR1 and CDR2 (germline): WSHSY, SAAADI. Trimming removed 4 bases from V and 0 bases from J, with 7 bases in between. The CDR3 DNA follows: TGCGCCAGCAGTGCGCGGGGCTCCTACAATGAGCAGTTCTTC. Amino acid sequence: CASSARGSYNEQFF.

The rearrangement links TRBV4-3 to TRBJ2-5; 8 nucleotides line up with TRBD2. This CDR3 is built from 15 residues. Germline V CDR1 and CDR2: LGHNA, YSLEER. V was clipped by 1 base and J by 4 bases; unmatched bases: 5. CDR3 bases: TGCGCCAGCAGCCAAGTAGCGGGGAGGGGAGAGACCCAGTACTTC. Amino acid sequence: CASSQVAGRGETQYF.

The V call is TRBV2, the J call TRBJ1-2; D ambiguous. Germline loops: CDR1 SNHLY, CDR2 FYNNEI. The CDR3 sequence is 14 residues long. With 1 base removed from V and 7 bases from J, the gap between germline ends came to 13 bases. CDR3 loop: CASSEEGAGSGYTF. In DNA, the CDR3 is TGTGCCAGCAGTGAAGAGGGTGCGGGGTCTGGCTACACCTTC.

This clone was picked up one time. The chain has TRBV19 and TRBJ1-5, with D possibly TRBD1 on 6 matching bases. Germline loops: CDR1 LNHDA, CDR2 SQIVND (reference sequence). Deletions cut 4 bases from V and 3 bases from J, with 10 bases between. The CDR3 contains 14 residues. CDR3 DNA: TGTGCCAGTAGTACCCGGGACACCAATCAGCCCCAGCATTTT. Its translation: CASSTRDTNQPQHF. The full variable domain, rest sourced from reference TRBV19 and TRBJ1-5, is DGGITQSPKYLFRKEGQNVTLSCEQNLNHDAMYWYRQDPGQGLRLIYYSQIVNDFQKGDIAEGYSVSREKKESFPLTVTSAQKNPTAFYLCASSTRDTNQPQHFGDGTRLSIL.

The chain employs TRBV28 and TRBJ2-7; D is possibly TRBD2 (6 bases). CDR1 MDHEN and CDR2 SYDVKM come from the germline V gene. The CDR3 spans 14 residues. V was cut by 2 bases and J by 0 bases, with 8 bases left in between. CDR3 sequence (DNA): TGTGCCAGCAGTTTAGACGGGAGCTCCTACGAGCAGTACGTC. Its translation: CASSLDGSSYEQYV.